Shown below are 26 T cell receptor beta chains from a single sample sequenced in a study of blood T cell repertoires in COVID-19. TCRdb's copy holds only in-frame clones and misses some; the assay was immunoSEQ multiplex PCR. The table includes 50,000 to 75,000 clones, approximately 80% detected once. The specimen was peripheral blood. These receptors came from a woman of 80 years or more with active or convalescent COVID-19.

This clone appeared once. The DNA of the CDR3 is TGTGCCTGGAGTGTACGGGATGTCAGGGGAGGGTATGGCTACACCTTC. It specifies CAWSVRDVRGGYGYTF. This chain links TRBV30 with TRBJ1-2, with D perhaps matching TRBD1 (6 bases). V was clipped by 0 bases and J by 5 bases, with 19 bases between them. The CDR3 spans 16 residues. In germline, CDR1 is GTSNPN, CDR2 SVGIG (reference sequence). Using reference TRBV30 and TRBJ1-2 for the parts outside the CDR3, the full variable domain is SQTIHQWPATLVQPVGSPLSLECTVEGTSNPNLYWYRQAAGRGLQLLFYSVGIGQISSEVPQNLSASRPQDRQFILSSKKLLLSDSGFYLCAWSVRDVRGGYGYTFGSGTRLTVV.

This chain links TRBV28 with TRBJ1-2; 7 bases map to TRBD1. This CDR3 region has 13 residues. CDR1 is MDHEN and CDR2 is SYDVKM in the germline V gene. Germline trimming cut 1 base from V and 7 bases from J; bases unmatched to any gene: 3. The CDR3 DNA is TGTGCCAGCAGTTTATTGACAGGGCTTGGCTACACCTTC. It yields the protein CASSLLTGLGYTF.

This clone was counted between two and nine times. The chain is built from TRBV20-1 and TRBJ1-1, with D hard to call. CDR1 is DFQATT, CDR2 SNEGSKA, per germline (reference sequence). This CDR3 is 13 amino acids long. With 3 bases removed from V and 3 bases from J, the gap between germline ends came to 11 bases. This CDR3 reads CSASSLADTEAFF. CDR3 bases: TGCAGTGCTAGTTCCCTGGCAGACACTGAAGCTTTCTTT.

This chain connects TRBV4-1 to TRBJ2-3, with D hard to call. Trimming took off 0 bases at V and 4 bases at J, with 8 bases between the two ends. The CDR3 runs to 14 residues. The germline V gene has CDR1 MGHRA and CDR2 YSYEKL. The CDR3 nucleotides are TGCGCCAGCAGCCAAGAGGCTGCGGCAGATACGCAGTATTTT. This gives the protein CASSQEAAADTQYF.

The chain links TRBV18 to TRBJ1-5, with TRBD1 matching 7 bases. The J segment lost 5 bases and the V segment lost 6 bases, leaving 7 bases of the junction unmatched. The germline gives CDR1 KGHSH, CDR2 LQKENI. The CDR3 has 14 amino acids. DNA for the CDR3: TGTGCCAGCTCCCCAAACCAGGGGGATCAGCCCCAGCATTTT. Protein product: CASSPNQGDQPQHF.

The sample holds a few counts of this clone. V usage is TRBV12-3 or TRBV12-4 and J usage is TRBJ1-5; no clear D. CDR3 length: 11 amino acids. Trimming shortened V by 5 bases and J by 7 bases, and 6 bases separated the two germline ends. The CDR3 sequence: CASSGGQPQHF. The CDR3 nucleotides read TGTGCCAGCAGTGGAGGCCAGCCCCAGCATTTT.

This chain joins TRBV2 and TRBJ2-3; D remains ambiguous. The V gene lost 3 bases and the J gene lost 3 bases, with 7 bases spanning the gap. CDR1 and CDR2 from the germline V gene are SNHLY and FYNNEI. The CDR3 extends over 13 amino acids. The CDR3 region has the DNA TGTGCCAGCAGTGAGCAGGAAACAGATACGCAGTATTTT. It yields the protein CASSEQETDTQYF.

The genes are TRBV29-1 and TRBJ2-7; 7 bases map to TRBD1. J lost 0 bases, V lost 6 bases, and 2 bases had no gene match. The length of the CDR3 is 12 residues. CDR1 and CDR2 from the germline V gene are SQVTM and ANQGSEA. The CDR3: CSVTGASYEQYF. The DNA of the CDR3 is TGCAGCGTAACAGGGGCCTCCTACGAGCAGTACTTC.

This chain connects TRBV5-5 to TRBJ1-5; a possible D gene is TRBD1 (5 bases). The germline V gene encodes CDR1 SGHKS and CDR2 YYEKEE (reference sequence). Trimming shortened V by 0 bases and J by 1 base, and 5 bases separated the two germline ends. The CDR3 totals 14 residues. The DNA for the CDR3 is TGTGCCAGCAGCTTGGCAGGGAGCAATCAGCCCCAGCATTTT. Residues: CASSLAGSNQPQHF.

This clone was detected once. The rearrangement joins TRBV9 to TRBJ2-3; 12 nucleotides line up with TRBD2. V lost 3 bases and J lost 0; bases outside the gene matches: 5. This CDR3 is built from 17 residues. Looked up from germline, CDR1 is SGDLS and CDR2 is YYNGEE. This CDR3 reads CASSGLAGAPSTDTQYF. CDR3 bases: TGTGCCAGCAGCGGACTAGCGGGGGCACCTAGCACAGATACGCAGTATTTT.

This chain links TRBV6-1 with TRBJ2-2; the match to TRBD1 covers 11 bases. The CDR3 is made up of 16 amino acids. The trim removed 4 bases at V and 3 bases at J, leaving 4 bases unmatched. Per the germline V gene, CDR1 is MNHNS and CDR2 is SASEGT. The CDR3 DNA sequence: TGTGCCAGCAGTGGGAGGACAGGGGGCGACACCGGGGAGCTGTTTTTT. Protein: CASSGRTGGDTGELFF.

The chain links TRBV5-1 to TRBJ1-3; D possibly corresponds to TRBD1 (5 bases). V lost 4 bases to trimming and J lost 8 bases, with 22 bases between them. The CDR3 extends over 16 amino acids. The germline V gene has CDR1 SGHRS and CDR2 YFSETQ. The CDR3 DNA sequence: TGCGCCAGCAGCCCTAACGGGGGGTTAGGAGGAGACACCATATATTTT. Its translation: CASSPNGGLGGDTIYF.

The chain couples TRBV21-1 to TRBJ1-3. TRBV21-1 is marked as a pseudogene. The CDR3 runs to 17 residues. DNA of the CDR3: TGTGCCAGCAGCAAATTTCCCAGCGGAAGACCCGGAAACACCATATATTTT. Its translation: CASSKFPSGRPGNTIYF.

In its sample, this clone was seen a few times. Here the CDR3 DNA reads TGTGCCAGCAGTTCCTCTGACAGGGGGAACACTGAAGCTTTCTTT. Amino acid sequence: CASSSSDRGNTEAFF. The chain is built from TRBV6-6 and TRBJ1-1, with 8 bases lining up with TRBD1. Germline CDR1 reads MNHNY; CDR2 reads SVGAGI (reference sequence). This CDR3 spans 15 amino acids. Losses at the gene ends were 4 bases for V and 1 base for J; bases not matched to a gene: 5.

The gene calls are TRBV19 and TRBJ1-5; 9 bases are shared with TRBD1. This CDR3 contains 16 residues. V trimming: 5 bases; J trimming: 6 bases; junction bases outside the gene matches: 11. In germline, CDR1 is LNHDA, CDR2 SQIVND (reference sequence). CDR3 in amino acids: CASSALTGGRGQPQHF. As DNA, the CDR3 is TGTGCCAGTAGTGCCCTGACAGGGGGACGGGGTCAGCCCCAGCATTTT.

V usage is TRBV27 and J usage is TRBJ1-4, with 7 nucleotides matching TRBD1. Germline CDR1 is MNHEY and CDR2 is SMNVEV (reference sequence). The CDR3 contains 15 residues. The J segment lost 7 bases and the V segment lost 5 bases, leaving 10 bases of the junction unmatched. This CDR3 is CASSPRRGGGEKLFF. CDR3 nucleotide sequence: TGTGCCAGCAGTCCACGGAGAGGGGGCGGTGAAAAACTGTTTTTT.

The genes are TRBV7-6 and TRBJ2-4; the D gene is possibly TRBD2 (6 bases). V was clipped by 1 base and J by 10 bases, with 14 bases between them. The CDR3 is 14 amino acids. From germline, CDR1 is SGHVS and CDR2 FNYEAQ. The DNA for the CDR3 is TGTGCCAGCAGCTTAGGGGAGGCGACCTCTATTCAGTACTTC. Amino acids: CASSLGEATSIQYF.

This clone was counted a few times. The chain is built from TRBV6-5 and TRBJ1-2, with 7 bases lining up with TRBD1. The germline V gene has CDR1 MNHEY and CDR2 SVGAGI. After removal of 7 bases from V and 6 bases from J, the junction contained 8 bases not matched to a gene. The CDR3 consists of 13 residues. The DNA of the CDR3 is TGTGCCAGCAACAGGGGAGGTCTGGATGGCTACACCTTC. Encoded protein: CASNRGGLDGYTF.

The rearrangement uses TRBV25-1 and TRBJ1-1; 12 bases match TRBD1. CDR1 MGHDK and CDR2 SYGVNS come from the germline V gene. Trimming took 1 base from V and 12 from J; bases not matched to a gene: 12. The CDR3 has 16 amino acids. The CDR3, as DNA: TGTGCCAGCAGTGAATCCCCGGGACAGGGGGCGGGCGTAACTTTCTTT. Encoded protein: CASSESPGQGAGVTFF.

The table lists this clone with a few counts. The rearrangement uses TRBV11-2 and TRBJ1-6; D is unclear. CDR1 and CDR2 (germline): SGHAT, FQNNGV. Trimming left V 3 bases short and J 6 bases short, with 9 bases between. This CDR3 is built from 14 residues. Here the CDR3 reads CASSLRNSNSPLHF. In DNA form, the CDR3 reads TGTGCCAGCAGCTTGAGAAACTCTAATTCACCCCTCCACTTT.

This rearrangement joins TRBV5-1 to TRBJ1-1; 9 positions agree with TRBD1. The CDR3 sequence is 13 residues long. Germline-derived CDR1 and CDR2 are SGHRS and YFSETQ. The J segment lost 4 bases and the V segment lost 4 bases, leaving 2 bases of the junction unmatched. The CDR3 protein is CASSGDRATEAFF. CDR3 DNA: TGCGCCAGCAGCGGGGACAGGGCCACTGAAGCTTTCTTT.

This clone has a count of ten or more. This chain connects TRBV7-9 to TRBJ1-6; no definite D call. The V end was cut by 2 bases, the J end by 12 bases, with 14 bases between. This CDR3 spans 14 amino acids. Germline V gene sequence: CDR1 SEHNR, CDR2 FQNEAQ (reference sequence). The chain's CDR3 is CASSLYQGEGPLHF. CDR3 in DNA: TGTGCCAGCAGCTTATATCAAGGAGAAGGACCCCTCCACTTT.

The rearrangement uses TRBV5-5 and TRBJ1-2; TRBD1 might be the D (5 bases). The length of the CDR3 is 15 residues. Germline V lookup: CDR1 SGHKS, CDR2 YYEKEE (reference sequence). The V end was cut by 1 base, the J end by 3 bases, with 13 bases between. Here the CDR3 DNA reads TGTGCCAGCAGCTTGTCGACAGTACACTACTATGGCTACACCTTC. This codes for CASSLSTVHYYGYTF.

The V call is TRBV6-1, the J call TRBJ1-5; D may be TRBD1 (6 bases). CDR1 is MNHNS, CDR2 SASEGT, per germline. The CDR3 totals 16 residues. With 2 bases removed from V and 1 base from J, the gap between germline ends came to 12 bases. The CDR3 region has the DNA TGTGCCAGCAGTGAAAGGGGGACGGAGAGCAATCAGCCCCAGCATTTT. Amino acids: CASSERGTESNQPQHF.

This clone was detected a few times. This chain links TRBV19 with TRBJ1-1; no firm D call. The CDR3 spans 10 residues. Germline-derived CDR1 and CDR2 are LNHDA and SQIVND (reference sequence). The ends were cut back, 10 bases at V and 10 bases at J, with 13 bases in the middle. Here the CDR3 DNA reads TGTGCCACCTACCGCGAGGGAGCTTTCTTT. Amino acids: CATYREGAFF.

The chain carries TRBV11-1 and TRBJ1-1; D might be TRBD1 (6 bases). The V and J ends lost 5 bases and 6 bases respectively, with 19 bases between them. Germline values: CDR1 SGHAT, CDR2 FQDESV (reference sequence). The CDR3 totals 15 residues. The CDR3 region has the DNA TGTGCCAGCAGCGAAGACCAGGGGCTTTCTCCTGAAGCTTTCTTT. As protein: CASSEDQGLSPEAFF.